This T cell receptor (beta chain) is drawn from a study of cytotoxic CD8 clonotypes in ibrutinib-treated CLL (dated by TCRdb to about 2021). Turning to the overall study: In this cohort, approximately 15 patients were treatment-naive and about a dozen were relapsed/refractory, while 17 to 18 had unmutated IGHV. Patients were still on ibrutinib when every remission and progressive disease sample was collected. Partial responses were observed in about 25 patients and complete responses in 2; after a median follow-up of around 64 months, remission was maintained in approximately 15 patients and progression was observed in approximately 12. The response samples were drawn at a median of roughly twelve months into treatment, with a range of roughly 6 to 40 months. Cryopreserved peripheral blood mononuclear cells were collected before treatment, at response, and at either disease progression or sustained remission. Samples averaged approximately 260,000 productive templates and some 96,000 productive rearrangements. Of the approximately 87 participants in the trial, about two dozen had longitudinal samples available.

The goal of deep resolution MiSeq sequencing was a depth between 1 in 1 million and 1 in 200,000 T cells, and coverage averaged 10x per clonotype. The immunoSEQ hsTCRB Kit was used to generate the TCR beta libraries. The original methods were these. Data were analyzed with ImmunoSEQ Data Assistant and ImmunoSEQ Analyzer, with V, D and J genes assigned per IMGT definitions. Clonality, which ranges from 0 to 1, was calculated as one minus the normalized Shannon entropy of productive rearrangement frequencies. Only overrepresented clonotypes making up at least 0.05% of each patient's repertoire were included in the public clonotype analysis. Around 13 age-matched healthy donor repertoires from immuneACCESS were used as controls for clonality. The immuneACCESS repertoire file appears here via TCRdb, limited to in-frame rearrangements. These files lack a portion of the clones; in checked studies, under half of the deficit traces to unresolved V genes, and the cause of the others is not known. That table furnishes V, J and clone size, whereas the DNA furnished D and trimming. Within this sample are some 85,000 clones, with about 74% of them counted one time only. Of the sample, 20% to 25% is held by the ten largest clones.

Per the germline V gene (reference sequence), SGHKS is the CDR1 and YYEKEE is the CDR2. The CDR3 has 16 amino acids, counting the end cysteine and phenylalanine. Just the 48-base CDR3 DNA is kept, in frame starting at base 1. The germline V and J ends show losses of 4 bases and 6 bases respectively, and no gene match explains 10 bases of the junction. The research as a whole found: Public clonotypes were rare and either shrank or stayed stable during treatment, and the rise in clonality at ibrutinib response reflected expansion of private clonotypes. Sampling times were not matched between patients in sustained remission and patients whose disease was progressing, and lymph node repertoires were not examined. Baseline clonality was found to be higher than that of age-matched healthy donors and was strongly correlated with circulating CD8+ T-cell counts. At ibrutinib response clonality went up, during sustained remission it held steady, and at progression it dropped back toward baseline.

Read against the paper, the sample's time point label means: 20 to 30 months on ibrutinib. For TCR beta library preparation, roughly 2.2 micrograms of genomic DNA was extracted from cryopreserved PBMCs. Longitudinal blood samples from CLL patients on ibrutinib monotherapy were analyzed using high-throughput TCR beta sequencing. The patients took part in an open-label, single-center phase 2 trial of ibrutinib monotherapy. Concerning this clone itself: Its antigen is currently not known. No quality values exist for individual bases; no much larger clone is one base distant.

The sequence links TRBV5-5 to TRBJ2-2; 9 central bases correspond to TRBD1. The TCR sequence derives from a human donor with chronic lymphocytic leukemia. The sample in question was PBMCs, obtained after 24 months of ibrutinib treatment. In nucleotides, the sequence is TGTGCCAGCAGCGGGACAGGGCCTCGAGGGCCCGGGGAGCTGTTTTTT. Protein translation: CASSGTGPRGPGELFF.